The rows below give T cell receptor beta chains drawn from one sample of a study of Ad26.COV2.S vaccination and SARS-CoV-2 variants. The method was immunoSEQ multiplex PCR; TCRdb's version includes in-frame clones alone and lacks a portion of them. In the table there are fewer than 500,000 clones, 90% of which are singletons. The input for sequencing was peripheral blood, taken in a trial of Ad26.COV2.S vaccine versus placebo. These receptors originate from a person between 18 and 59 years old who received the Ad26.COV2.S COVID-19 vaccine or a placebo. The CDR3 runs from the conserved cysteine through the conserved F or W. The D gene is left open where the match is weak. The size entry is marked missing in some rows and otherwise reads once, few, many or a size class.

TRBJ1-4 . TRBD1 TRBV6-2/TRBV6-3 TGTGCCAGCAGTCGGGACAGGACTCATGAAAAACTGTTTTTT CASSRDRTHEKLFF
TRBJ2-1 once TRBD1 TRBV27 TGTGCCAGCGGACCGGGACAGCATCACAATGAGCAGTTCTTC CASGPGQHHNEQFF
TRBJ2-1 once TRBD2 TRBV19 TGTGCCAGTCGGACTAGCGGGAGGGGATCCACGAATGAGCAGTTCTTC CASRTSGRGSTNEQFF
TRBJ1-4 . TRBD1 TRBV3-1/TRBV3-2 TGTGCCAGCAGCTCGGGACAGCGCAAACTGTTTTTT CASSSGQRKLFF
TRBJ2-3 . . TRBV7-8 TGTGCCAGCAGCTTATATATCACTAGTCGCACAGATACGCAGTATTTT CASSLYITSRTDTQYF
TRBJ2-3 . . TRBV19 TGTGCCAGTAGTATAAGCGGGAGCACAGATACGCAGTATTTT CASSISGSTDTQYF
TRBJ2-1 . . TRBV11-3 TGTGCCAGCAGCTTAGATTTCAGCCTCTACAATGAGCAGTTCTTC CASSLDFSLYNEQFF
TRBJ2-1 . . TRBV30 TGTGCCTCCTTATACTACAATGAGCAGTTCTTC CASLYYNEQFF
TRBJ1-4 . . TRBV6-5 TGTGCCAGCAGGGAGGGAGGAGATAATGAAAAACTGTTTTTT CASREGGDNEKLFF
TRBJ2-2 . TRBD1 TRBV24-1 TGTGCCACCAGTGATTTTGGTCAGGGGGAAACCGGGGAGCTGTTTTTT CATSDFGQGETGELFF
TRBJ1-5 . TRBD1 TRBV2 TGTGCCAGCAGGGGACAGAGCAATCAGCCCCAGCATTTT CASRGQSNQPQHF
TRBJ2-7 . TRBD1 TRBV27 TGTGCCAGCAGTTTGCTCGTCGCGGGACAGGGGACTTACGAGCAGTACTTC CASSLLVAGQGTYEQYF
TRBJ1-2 . . TRBV28 TGTGCCAGCAGTTTAGGAGCAGCTAACTATGGCTACACCTTC CASSLGAANYGYTF
TRBJ2-7 . . TRBV11-2 TGTGCCAGCAGCTTAGATTCCGGGGGTGCCCCCTACGAGCAGTACTTC CASSLDSGGAPYEQYF
TRBJ1-1 . TRBD1 TRBV5-4 TGTGCCAGCAGCCTAGACAGGGGGCGACAAGCTTTCTTT CASSLDRGRQAFF
TRBJ2-1 . TRBD2 TRBV2 TGTGCCAGCAGTCCACGCGCGGGAGGGCGCTATGAGCAGTTCTTC CASSPRAGGRYEQFF
TRBJ2-1 . TRBD2 TRBV5-1 TGCGCCAGCAGCCTGACTAGCTACTCCTACAATGAGCAGTTCTTC CASSLTSYSYNEQFF
TRBJ2-7 . . TRBV28 TGTGCCAGCAGCCCACGGACTCTGGTAGGGGAGCAGTACTTC CASSPRTLVGEQYF
TRBJ1-5 . . TRBV4-2 TGTGCCAGCAGCCAAGACAGATACAATCAGCCCCAGCATTTT CASSQDRYNQPQHF
TRBJ2-1 . . TRBV28 TGTGCCAGCAGTTTGGCCCACCCGAGCTCCTACAATGAGCAGTTCTTC CASSLAHPSSYNEQFF
TRBJ2-7 . . TRBV7-9 TGTGCCAGCAGCATACCTTTTAAAGAGCAGTACTTC CASSIPFKEQYF
TRBJ1-3 . . TRBV13 TGTGCCAGCAGCTTGGGCAGCAACTCTGGAAACACCATATATTTT CASSLGSNSGNTIYF
TRBJ1-2 . . TRBV5-5 TGTGCCAGCAGCTTGACCAGGCCGGTGGATGGCTACACCTTC CASSLTRPVDGYTF
TRBJ2-1 . TRBD2 TRBV25-1 TGTGCCAGCAGTGAATGGGGCGGGAGCTCCTACAATGAGCAGTTCTTC CASSEWGGSSYNEQFF
TRBJ2-7 . . TRBV5-1 TGCGCCAGCAGCCGTGGACAGAACTCCTACGAGCAGTACTTC CASSRGQNSYEQYF
TRBJ2-5 . TRBD2 TRBV5-1 TGCGCCAGCAGCTTGGCCGGGACTAGCGTAGAGACCCAGTACTTC CASSLAGTSVETQYF
TRBJ2-7 . TRBD2 TRBV3-1/TRBV3-2 TGTGCCAGCAGCATGATGGCGGGAGGCCACCTCTCCTACGAGCAGTACTTC CASSMMAGGHLSYEQYF
TRBJ2-1 . TRBD2 TRBV2 TGTGCCAGCAGTGAAGGACTGAGACTAGCGGCACATGAGCAGTTCTTC CASSEGLRLAAHEQFF
TRBJ2-7 . TRBD2 TRBV23-1 TGCGCCAGCAGCGCCTTTGGGACTAGCGGGAGGGCCCAAGTATACGAGCAGTACTTC CASSAFGTSGRAQVYEQYF
TRBJ1-6 . TRBD1 TRBV4-3 TGCGCCAGCAGCCAACTTGAGGGACAGGGGGGTTCACCCCTCCACTTT CASSQLEGQGGSPLHF
TRBJ2-1 . TRBD1 TRBV28 TGTGCCAGCAGTCTTCCGGGACAGGGTTACAATGAGCAGTTCTTC CASSLPGQGYNEQFF
TRBJ2-3 . TRBD2 TRBV5-1 TGCGCCAGCAGCTTGAGGGCCCTACTAGCGGGAGGGCCCTCGGGCACAGATACGCAGTATTTT CASSLRALLAGGPSGTDTQYF
TRBJ2-3 . TRBD2 TRBV7-8 TGTGCCAGCAGCTTAGGGGGCCTAGCGGGAGGCCGCACAGATACGCAGTATTTT CASSLGGLAGGRTDTQYF